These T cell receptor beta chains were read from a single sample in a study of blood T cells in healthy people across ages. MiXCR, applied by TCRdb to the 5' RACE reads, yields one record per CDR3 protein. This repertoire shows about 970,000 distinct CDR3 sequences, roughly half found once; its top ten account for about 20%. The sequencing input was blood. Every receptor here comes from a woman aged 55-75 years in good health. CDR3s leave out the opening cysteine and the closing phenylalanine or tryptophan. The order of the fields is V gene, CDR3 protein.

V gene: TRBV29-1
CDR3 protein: SVRLQSSYNEQF

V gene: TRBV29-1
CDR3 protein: SVVRTRIPDTQY

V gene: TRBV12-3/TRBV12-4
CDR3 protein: ASRLQRGQGWSDEQF

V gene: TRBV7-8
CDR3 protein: ASSPNRFLGREGLGNEQF

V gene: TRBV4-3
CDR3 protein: ASNHGQGTDTQY

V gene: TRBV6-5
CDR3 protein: ASSYSAPRTAAYEQY

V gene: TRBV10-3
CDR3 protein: AISESALGTYNEQF

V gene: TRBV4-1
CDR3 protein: ASSQDPRTSDTDTQY

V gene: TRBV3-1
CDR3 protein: ASSQAPPGTGELQY

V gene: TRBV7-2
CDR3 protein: ASSRREEYGYT

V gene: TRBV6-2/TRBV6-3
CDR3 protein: ASSYSLFTQPQH

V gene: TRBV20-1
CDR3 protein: SACDRDKAWDEQY

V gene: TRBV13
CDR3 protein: ASSAQSIPSSYEQY

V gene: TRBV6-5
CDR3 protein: ASSYSGTGGEKLF

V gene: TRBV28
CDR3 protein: ASKGRDRDYGYT

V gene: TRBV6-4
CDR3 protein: ASNLVLPGREQY

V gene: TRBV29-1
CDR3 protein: SVLAGYEQY

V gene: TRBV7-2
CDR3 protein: ASSLQLAGGDTDTQY

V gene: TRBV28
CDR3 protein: ASSSPRGQF

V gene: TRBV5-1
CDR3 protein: ASRMTSGRNEQF

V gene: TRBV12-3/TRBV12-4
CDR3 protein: ASSRDRHNSPLH

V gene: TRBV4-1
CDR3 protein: ASSQEGADSGNTIY

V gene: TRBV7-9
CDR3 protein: ASSRDVGETQY

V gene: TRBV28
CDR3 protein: ASSPYRGATEAF

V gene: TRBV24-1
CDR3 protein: ATGIWETQY

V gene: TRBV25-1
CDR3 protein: ASSDPGQVNERY

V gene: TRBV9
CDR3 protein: ASSGLAGAYNEQF

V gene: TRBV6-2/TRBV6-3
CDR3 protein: ASKVGKTQY

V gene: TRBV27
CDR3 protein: ASSITAGRVYEQY

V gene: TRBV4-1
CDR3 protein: ASNQATSGANVLT

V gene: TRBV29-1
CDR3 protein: SVEPGVSYGYT

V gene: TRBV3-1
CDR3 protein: ASSPGTASGQWGETQY

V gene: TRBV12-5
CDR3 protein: ASQGVDEQY

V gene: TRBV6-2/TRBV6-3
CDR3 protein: ACRRTGGAWYGYT

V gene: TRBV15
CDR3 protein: ATSNRGFGQPQH

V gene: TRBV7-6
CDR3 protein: ASSLLSGGGEQY

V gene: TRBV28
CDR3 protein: ASSSSKGGTRGYNEQF

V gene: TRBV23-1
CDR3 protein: ASSPPTQGTSGSPLNNEQF

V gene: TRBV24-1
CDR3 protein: ATSKRARKGDTQY

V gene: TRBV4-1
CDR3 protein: ASSQDPGQVYYEQY

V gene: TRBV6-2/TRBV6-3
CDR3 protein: ASNRIGTSGSTGEQF

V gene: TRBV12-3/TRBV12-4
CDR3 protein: ASRSPAGGHVYNEQF

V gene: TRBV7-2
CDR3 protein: ASSTGGNARYNEQF

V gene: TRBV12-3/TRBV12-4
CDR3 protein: ASNEYSNQPQH

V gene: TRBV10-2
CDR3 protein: ASTREIGYNEQF

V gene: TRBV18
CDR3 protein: ASSPRGASLQETQY

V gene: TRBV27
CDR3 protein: ASSLGVAREYGQY

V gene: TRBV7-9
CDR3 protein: ASSLYGEQF

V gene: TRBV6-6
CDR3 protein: ASGTGSNQPQH

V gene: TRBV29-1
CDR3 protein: SVGQVSGQPQH

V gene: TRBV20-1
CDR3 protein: SASQRLAGFTDTQY

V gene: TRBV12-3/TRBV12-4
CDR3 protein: ASSSLRTSGSSIMPLEQY

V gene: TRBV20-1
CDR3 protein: SARDHRQGPYNSPLH

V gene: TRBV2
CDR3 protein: ASTTGITGANVLT

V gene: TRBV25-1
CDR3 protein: ASGQGWPLSEQY

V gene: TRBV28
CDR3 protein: ASRRAGSYEKLF

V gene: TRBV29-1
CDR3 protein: SVEGPGQTYEQY

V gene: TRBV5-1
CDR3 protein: ASSFGPGVSNQPQH

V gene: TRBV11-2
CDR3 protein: ASSLDGRVDQPQH

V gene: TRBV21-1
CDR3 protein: ASSRIRVYNSPLH